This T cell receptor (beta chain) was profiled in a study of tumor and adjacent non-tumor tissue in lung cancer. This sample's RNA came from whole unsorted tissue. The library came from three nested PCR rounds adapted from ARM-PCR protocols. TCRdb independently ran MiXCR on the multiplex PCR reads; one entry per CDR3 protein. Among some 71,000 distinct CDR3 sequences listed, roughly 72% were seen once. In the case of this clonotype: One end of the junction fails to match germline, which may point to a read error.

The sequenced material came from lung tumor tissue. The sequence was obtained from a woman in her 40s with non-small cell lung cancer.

The CDR3 reads CVSSQGEDDVFF. DNA of the CDR3: TGTGTCAGCAGCCAGGGAGAGGACGATGTTTTCTTT. The chain has TRBV4-2 and TRBJ1-1, with TRBD1 as a possible D gene (5 bases). This CDR3 spans 12 amino acids. In germline, CDR1 is LGHNA, CDR2 YNFKEQ.